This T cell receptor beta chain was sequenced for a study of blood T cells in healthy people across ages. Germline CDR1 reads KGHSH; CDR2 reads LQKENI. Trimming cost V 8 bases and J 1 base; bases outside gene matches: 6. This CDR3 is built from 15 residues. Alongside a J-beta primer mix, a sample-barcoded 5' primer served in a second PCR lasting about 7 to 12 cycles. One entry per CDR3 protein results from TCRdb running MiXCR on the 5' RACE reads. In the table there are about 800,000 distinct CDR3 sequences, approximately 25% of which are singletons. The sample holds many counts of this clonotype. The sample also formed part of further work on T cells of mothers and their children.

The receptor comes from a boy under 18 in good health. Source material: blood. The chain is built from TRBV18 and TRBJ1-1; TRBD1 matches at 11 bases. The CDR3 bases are TGTGCCAGCAGCTTAGGACAGGGGGCGAACACTGAAGCTTTCTTT. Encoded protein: CASSLGQGANTEAFF.